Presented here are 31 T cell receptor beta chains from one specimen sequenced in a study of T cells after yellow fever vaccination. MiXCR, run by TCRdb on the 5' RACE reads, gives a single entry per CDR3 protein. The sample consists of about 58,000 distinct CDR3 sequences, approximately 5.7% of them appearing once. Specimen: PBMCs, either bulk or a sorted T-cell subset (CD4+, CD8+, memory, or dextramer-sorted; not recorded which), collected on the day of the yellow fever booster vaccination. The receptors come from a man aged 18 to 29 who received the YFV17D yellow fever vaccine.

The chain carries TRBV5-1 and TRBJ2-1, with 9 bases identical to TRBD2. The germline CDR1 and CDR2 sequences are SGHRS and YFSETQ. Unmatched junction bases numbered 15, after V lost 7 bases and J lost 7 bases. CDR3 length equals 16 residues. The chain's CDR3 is CASRSFPGLAVNEQFF. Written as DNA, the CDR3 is TGCGCCAGCCGGAGTTTCCCGGGACTAGCAGTGAATGAGCAGTTCTTC.

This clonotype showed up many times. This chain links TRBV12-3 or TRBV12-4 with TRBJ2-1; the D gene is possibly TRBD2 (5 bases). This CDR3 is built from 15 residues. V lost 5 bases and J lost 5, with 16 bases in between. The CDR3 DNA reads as TGTGCCAGCAGTCCGCTAGCTTTTTTCCACAATGAGCAGTTCTTC. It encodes CASSPLAFFHNEQFF.

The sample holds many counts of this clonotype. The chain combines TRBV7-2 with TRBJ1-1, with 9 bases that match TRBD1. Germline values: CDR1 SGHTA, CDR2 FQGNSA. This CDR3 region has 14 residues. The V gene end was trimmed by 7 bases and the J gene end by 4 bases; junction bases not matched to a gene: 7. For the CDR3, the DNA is TGTGCCAGCACCCTCCCGGGACAGGGCACTGAAGCTTTCTTT. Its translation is CASTLPGQGTEAFF.

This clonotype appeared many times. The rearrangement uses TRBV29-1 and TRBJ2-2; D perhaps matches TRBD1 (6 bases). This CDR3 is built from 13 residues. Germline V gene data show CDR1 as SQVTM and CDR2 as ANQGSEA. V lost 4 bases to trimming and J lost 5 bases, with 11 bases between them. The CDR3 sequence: CSVAPTGTGELFF. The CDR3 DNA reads TGCAGCGTTGCCCCGACAGGAACCGGGGAGCTGTTTTTT.

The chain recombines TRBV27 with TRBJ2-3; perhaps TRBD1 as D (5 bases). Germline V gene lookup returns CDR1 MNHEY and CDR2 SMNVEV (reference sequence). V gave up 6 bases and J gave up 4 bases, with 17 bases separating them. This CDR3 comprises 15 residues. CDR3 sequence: CASRARVLLADTQYF. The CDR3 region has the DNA TGTGCCAGCAGAGCCAGGGTTTTGCTCGCAGATACGCAGTATTTT.

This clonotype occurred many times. The CDR3 DNA reads TGCGCCAGCAGCCAAGGAACAGGACAAGAGACCCAGTACTTC. Amino acid sequence: CASSQGTGQETQYF. The chain joins TRBV4-3 to TRBJ2-5, with a tentative D call TRBD1 (5 bases). The CDR3 spans 14 residues. The germline V and J ends were trimmed by 1 base and 2 bases, with 8 bases remaining between them. Per the germline V gene, CDR1 is LGHNA and CDR2 is YSLEER.

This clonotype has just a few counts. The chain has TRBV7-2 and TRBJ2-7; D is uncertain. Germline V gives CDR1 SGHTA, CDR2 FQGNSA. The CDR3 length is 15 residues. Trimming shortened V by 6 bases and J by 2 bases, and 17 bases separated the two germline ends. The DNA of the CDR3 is TGTGCCAGCAGTTCTTCCCCCGGGCCGCCCTACGAGCAGTACTTC. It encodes CASSSSPGPPYEQYF. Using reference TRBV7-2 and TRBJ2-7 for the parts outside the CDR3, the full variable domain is GAGVSQSPSNKVTEKGKDVELRCDPISGHTALYWYRQSLGQGLEFLIYFQGNSAPDKSGLPSDRFSAERTGGSVSTLTIQRTQQEDSAVYLCASSSSPGPPYEQYFGPGTRLTVT.

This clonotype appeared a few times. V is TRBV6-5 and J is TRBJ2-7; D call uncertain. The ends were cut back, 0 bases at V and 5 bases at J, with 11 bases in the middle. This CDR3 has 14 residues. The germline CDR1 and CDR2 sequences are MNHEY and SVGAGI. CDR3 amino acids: CASSYSTKGNEQYF. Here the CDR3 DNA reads TGTGCCAGCAGTTACTCGACGAAGGGTAACGAGCAGTACTTC.

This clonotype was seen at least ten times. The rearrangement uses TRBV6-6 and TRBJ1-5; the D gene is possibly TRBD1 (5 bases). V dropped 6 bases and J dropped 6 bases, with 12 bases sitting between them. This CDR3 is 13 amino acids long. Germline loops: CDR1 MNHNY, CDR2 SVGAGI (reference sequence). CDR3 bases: TGTGCCAGCAGCCTACTGCAGGGTCAGCCCCAGCATTTT. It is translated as CASSLLQGQPQHF.

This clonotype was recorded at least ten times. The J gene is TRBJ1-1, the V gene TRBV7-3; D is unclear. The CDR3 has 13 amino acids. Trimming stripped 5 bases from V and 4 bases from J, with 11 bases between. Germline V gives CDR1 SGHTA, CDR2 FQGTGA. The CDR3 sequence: CASSLRGGTEAFF. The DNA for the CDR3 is TGTGCCAGCAGCCTACGGGGAGGCACTGAAGCTTTCTTT.

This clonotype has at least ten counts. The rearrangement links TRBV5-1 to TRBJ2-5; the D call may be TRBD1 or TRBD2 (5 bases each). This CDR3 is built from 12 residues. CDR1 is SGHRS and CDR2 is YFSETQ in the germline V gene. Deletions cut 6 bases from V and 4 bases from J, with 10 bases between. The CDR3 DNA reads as TGCGCCAGCATCGGTGGGGGAGAGACCCAGTACTTC. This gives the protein CASIGGGETQYF.

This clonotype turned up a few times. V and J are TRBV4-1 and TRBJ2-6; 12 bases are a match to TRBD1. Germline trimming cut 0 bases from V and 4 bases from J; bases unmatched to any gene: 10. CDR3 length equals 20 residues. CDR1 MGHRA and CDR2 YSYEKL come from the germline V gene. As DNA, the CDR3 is TGCGCCAGCAGCCAAGAAGGATCGGGACAGGGGGCGAAAGGGGCCAACGTCCTGACTTTC. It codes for CASSQEGSGQGAKGANVLTF.

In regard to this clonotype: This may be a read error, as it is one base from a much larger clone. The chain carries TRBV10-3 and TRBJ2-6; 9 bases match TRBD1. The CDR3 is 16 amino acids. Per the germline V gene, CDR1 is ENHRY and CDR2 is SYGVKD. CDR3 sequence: CTIKGQGFSGANVLTF. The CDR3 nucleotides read TGTACCATCAAGGGACAGGGATTCTCTGGGGCCAACGTCCTGACTTTC.

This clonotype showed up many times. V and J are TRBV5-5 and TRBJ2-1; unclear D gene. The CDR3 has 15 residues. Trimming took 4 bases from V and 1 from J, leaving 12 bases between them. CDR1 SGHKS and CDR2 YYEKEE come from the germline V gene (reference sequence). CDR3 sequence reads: CASSPALRSYNEQFF. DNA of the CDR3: TGTGCCAGCAGCCCCGCCTTGAGGTCCTACAATGAGCAGTTCTTC.

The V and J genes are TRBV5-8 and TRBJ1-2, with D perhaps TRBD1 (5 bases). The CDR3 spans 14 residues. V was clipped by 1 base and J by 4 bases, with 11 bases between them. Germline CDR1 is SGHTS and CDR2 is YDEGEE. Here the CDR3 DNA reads TGTGCCAGCAGCTTGAGGGGCGTACGCTATGGCTACACCTTC. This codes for CASSLRGVRYGYTF.

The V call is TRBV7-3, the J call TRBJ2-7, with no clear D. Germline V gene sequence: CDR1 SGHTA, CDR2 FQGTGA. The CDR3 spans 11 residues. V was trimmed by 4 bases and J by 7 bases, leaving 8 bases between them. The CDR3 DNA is TGTGCCAGCAGCTACAGTCAGGAGCAGTACTTC. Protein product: CASSYSQEQYF. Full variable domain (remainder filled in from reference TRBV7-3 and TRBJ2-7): GAGVSQTPSNKVTEKGKYVELRCDPISGHTALYWYRQSLGQGPEFLIYFQGTGAADDSGLPNDRFFAVRPEGSVSTLKIQRTERGDSAVYLCASSYSQEQYFGPGTRLTVT.

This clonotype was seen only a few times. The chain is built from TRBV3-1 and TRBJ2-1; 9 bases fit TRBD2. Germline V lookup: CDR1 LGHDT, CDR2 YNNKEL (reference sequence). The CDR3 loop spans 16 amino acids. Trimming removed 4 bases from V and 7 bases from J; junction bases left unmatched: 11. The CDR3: CASSLGGGAFVNEQFF. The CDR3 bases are TGTGCCAGCAGCCTTGGCGGGGGGGCCTTTGTGAATGAGCAGTTCTTC.

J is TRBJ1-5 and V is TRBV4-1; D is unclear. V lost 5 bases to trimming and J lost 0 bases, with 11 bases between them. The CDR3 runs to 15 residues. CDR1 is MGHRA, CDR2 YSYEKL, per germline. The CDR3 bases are TGCGCCAGCAGCAGCCTGGGGTATAGCAATCAGCCCCAGCATTTT. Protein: CASSSLGYSNQPQHF.

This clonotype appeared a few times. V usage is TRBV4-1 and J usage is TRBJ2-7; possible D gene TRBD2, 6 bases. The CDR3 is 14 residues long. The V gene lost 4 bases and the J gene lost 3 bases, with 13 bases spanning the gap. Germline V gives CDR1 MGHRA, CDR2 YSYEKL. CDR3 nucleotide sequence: TGCGCCAGCAGCCCCTACCCGGGGGACTACGAGCAGTACTTC. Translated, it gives CASSPYPGDYEQYF.

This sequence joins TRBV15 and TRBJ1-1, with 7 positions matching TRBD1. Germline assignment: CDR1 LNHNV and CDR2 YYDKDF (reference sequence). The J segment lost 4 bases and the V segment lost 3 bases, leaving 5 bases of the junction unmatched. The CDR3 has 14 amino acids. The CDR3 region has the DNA TGTGCCACCAGCAGGAATACAGGGGCCACTGAAGCTTTCTTT. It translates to CATSRNTGATEAFF.

The CDR3 DNA reads TGTGCCAGCAGTTTAGCTACGGAATTTCTCGTCAATGAGCAGTTCTTC. Protein sequence: CASSLATEFLVNEQFF. This sequence joins TRBV12-3 or TRBV12-4 and TRBJ2-1; D uncertain. The CDR3 runs 16 residues. Trimming pared 0 bases from V and 6 bases from J, leaving 15 bases between.

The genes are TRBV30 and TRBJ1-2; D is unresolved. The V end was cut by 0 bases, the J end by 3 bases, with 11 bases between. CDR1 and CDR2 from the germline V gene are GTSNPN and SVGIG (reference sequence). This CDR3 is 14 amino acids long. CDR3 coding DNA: TGTGCCTGGAGTGTACTTAACCATTACTATGGCTACACCTTC. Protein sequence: CAWSVLNHYYGYTF.

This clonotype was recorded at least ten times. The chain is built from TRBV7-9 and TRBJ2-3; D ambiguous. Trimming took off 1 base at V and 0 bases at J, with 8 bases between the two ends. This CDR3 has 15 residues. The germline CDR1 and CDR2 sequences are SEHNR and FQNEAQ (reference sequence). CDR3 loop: CASSLGVLSTDTQYF. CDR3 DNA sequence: TGTGCCAGCAGCTTAGGAGTCTTAAGCACAGATACGCAGTATTTT.

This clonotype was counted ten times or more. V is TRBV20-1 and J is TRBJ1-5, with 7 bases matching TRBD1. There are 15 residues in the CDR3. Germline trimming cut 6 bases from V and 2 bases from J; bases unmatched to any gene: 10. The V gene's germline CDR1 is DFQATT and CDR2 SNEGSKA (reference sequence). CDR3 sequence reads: CSARGGAVGNQPQHF. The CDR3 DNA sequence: TGCAGTGCCAGGGGGGGGGCAGTGGGCAATCAGCCCCAGCATTTT.

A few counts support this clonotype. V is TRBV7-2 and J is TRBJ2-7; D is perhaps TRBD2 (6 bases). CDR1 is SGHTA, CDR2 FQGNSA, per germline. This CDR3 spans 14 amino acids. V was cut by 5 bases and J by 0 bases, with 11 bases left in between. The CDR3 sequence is CASSQGGSSYEQYV. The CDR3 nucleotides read TGTGCCAGCAGCCAGGGAGGAAGCTCCTACGAGCAGTACGTC.

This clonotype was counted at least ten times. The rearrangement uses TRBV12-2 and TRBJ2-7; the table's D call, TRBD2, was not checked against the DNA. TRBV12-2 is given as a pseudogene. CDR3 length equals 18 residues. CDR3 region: CASRFAPNPSGSSYEQYF. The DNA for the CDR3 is TGTGCAAGTCGCTTCGCGCCGAACCCTAGCGGGAGCTCCTACGAGCAGTACTTC.

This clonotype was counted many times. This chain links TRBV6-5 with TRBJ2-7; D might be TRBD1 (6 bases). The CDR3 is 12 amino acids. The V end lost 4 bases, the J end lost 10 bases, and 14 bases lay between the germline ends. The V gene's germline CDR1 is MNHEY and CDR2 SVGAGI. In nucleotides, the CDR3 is TGTGCCAGCAGTTCGTACAGGGAGAGTCAGTACGTC. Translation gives CASSSYRESQYV.

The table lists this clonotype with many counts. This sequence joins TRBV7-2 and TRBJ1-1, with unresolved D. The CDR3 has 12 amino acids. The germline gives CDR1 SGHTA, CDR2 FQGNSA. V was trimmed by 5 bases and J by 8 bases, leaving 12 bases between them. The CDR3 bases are TGTGCCAGCAGCCCTGACACCTTCGAAGCTTTCTTT. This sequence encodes CASSPDTFEAFF. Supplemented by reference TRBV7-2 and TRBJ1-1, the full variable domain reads GAGVSQSPSNKVTEKGKDVELRCDPISGHTALYWYRQSLGQGLEFLIYFQGNSAPDKSGLPSDRFSAERTGGSVSTLTIQRTQQEDSAVYLCASSPDTFEAFFGQGTRLTVV.

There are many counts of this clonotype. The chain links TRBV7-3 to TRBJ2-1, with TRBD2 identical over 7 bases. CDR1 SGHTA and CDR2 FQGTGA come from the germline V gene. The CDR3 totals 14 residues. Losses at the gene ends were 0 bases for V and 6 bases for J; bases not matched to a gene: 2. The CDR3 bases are TGTGCCAGCAGCTTAACCGGGGGGACCAATGAGCAGTTCTTC. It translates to CASSLTGGTNEQFF.

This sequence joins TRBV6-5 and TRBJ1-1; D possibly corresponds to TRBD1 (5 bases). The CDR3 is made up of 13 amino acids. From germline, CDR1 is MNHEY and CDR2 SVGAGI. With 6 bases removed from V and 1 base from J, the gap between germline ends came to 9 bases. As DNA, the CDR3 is TGTGCCAGCAGAACCACAGGGAACACTGAAGCTTTCTTT. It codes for CASRTTGNTEAFF.

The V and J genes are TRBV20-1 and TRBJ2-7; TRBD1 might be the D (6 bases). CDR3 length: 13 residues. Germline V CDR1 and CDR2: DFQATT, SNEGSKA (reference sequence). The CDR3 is CTGRGSNSYEQYV. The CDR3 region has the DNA TGCACTGGCAGGGGTTCTAACTCCTACGAGCAGTACGTC.